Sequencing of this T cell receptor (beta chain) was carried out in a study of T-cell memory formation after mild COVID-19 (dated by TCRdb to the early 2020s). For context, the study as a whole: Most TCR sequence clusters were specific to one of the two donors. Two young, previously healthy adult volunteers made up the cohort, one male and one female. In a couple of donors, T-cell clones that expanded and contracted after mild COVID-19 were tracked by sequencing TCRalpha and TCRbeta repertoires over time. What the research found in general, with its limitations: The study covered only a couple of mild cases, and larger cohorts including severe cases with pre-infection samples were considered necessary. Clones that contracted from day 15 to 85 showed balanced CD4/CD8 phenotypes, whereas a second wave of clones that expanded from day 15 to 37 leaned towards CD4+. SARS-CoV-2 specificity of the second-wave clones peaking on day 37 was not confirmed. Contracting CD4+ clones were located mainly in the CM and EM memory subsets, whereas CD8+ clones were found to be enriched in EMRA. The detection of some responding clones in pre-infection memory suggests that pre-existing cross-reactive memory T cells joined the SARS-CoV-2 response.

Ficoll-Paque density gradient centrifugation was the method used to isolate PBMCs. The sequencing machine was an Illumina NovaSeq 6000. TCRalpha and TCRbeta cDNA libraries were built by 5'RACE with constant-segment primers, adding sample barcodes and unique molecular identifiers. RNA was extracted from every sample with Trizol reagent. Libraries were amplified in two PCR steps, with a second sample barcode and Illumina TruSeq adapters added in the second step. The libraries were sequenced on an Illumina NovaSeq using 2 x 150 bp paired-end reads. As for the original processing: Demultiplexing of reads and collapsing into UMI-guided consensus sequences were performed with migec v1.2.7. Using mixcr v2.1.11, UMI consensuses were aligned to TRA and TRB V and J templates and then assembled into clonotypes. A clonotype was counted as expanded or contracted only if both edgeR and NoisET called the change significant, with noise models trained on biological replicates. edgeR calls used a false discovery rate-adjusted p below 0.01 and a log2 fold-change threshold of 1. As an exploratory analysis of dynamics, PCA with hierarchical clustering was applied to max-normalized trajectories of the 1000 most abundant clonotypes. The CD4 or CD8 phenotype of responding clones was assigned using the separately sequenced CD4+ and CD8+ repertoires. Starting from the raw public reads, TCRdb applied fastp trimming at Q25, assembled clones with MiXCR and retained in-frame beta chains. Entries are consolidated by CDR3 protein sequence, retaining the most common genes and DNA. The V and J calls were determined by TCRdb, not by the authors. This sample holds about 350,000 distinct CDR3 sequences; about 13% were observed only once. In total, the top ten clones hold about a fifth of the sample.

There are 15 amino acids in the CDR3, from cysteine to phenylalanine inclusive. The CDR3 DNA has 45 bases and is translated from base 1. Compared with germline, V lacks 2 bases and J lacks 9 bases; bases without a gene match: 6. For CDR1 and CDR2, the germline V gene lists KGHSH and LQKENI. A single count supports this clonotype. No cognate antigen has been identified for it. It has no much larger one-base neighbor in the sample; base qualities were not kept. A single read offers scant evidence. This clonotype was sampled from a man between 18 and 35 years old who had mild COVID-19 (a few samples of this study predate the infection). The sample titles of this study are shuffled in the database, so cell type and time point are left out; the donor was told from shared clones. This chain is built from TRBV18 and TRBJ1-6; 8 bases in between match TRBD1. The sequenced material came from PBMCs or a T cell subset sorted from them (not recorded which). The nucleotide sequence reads TGTGCCAGCTCACCAGGACAGGGAGAAGGTTCACCCCTCCACTTT. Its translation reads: CASSPGQGEGSPLHF.